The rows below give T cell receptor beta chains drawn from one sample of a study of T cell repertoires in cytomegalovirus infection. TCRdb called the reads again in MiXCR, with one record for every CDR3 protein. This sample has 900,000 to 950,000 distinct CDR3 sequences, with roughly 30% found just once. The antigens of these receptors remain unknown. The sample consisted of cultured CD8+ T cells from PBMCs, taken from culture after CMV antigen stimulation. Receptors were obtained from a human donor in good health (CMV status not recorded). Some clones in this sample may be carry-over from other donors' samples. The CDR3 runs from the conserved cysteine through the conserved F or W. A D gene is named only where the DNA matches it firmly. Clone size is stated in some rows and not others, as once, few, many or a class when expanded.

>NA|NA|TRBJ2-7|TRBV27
TGTGCCAGCCGACACGGCGTGGGGTTGGACGAGCAGTACTTC
CASRHGVGLDEQYF
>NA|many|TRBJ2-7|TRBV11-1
TGTGCCAGCAGCTTCCCAGGCTTCTCCTACGAGCAGTACTTC
CASSFPGFSYEQYF
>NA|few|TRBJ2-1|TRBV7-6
TGTGCTGCTTCGGCAGGACCCTACAATGAGCAGTTCTTC
CAASAGPYNEQFF
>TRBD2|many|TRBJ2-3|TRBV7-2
TGTGCCAGCAGCTTAACGCGGGGGGGCGCAGATACGCAGTATTTT
CASSLTRGGADTQYF
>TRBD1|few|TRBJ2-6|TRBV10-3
TGTGCCATCCCGGCGACAGGGGTAACAGGGGCCAACGTCCTGACTTTC
CAIPATGVTGANVLTF
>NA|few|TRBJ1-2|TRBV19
TGTGCCAGTACCGTGCCCGAGACCTGGGCCTCCTATGGCTACACCTTC
CASTVPETWASYGYTF
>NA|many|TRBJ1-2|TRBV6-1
TGTGCCAGCAGACGCACGAGGGAAGTATATGGCTACACCTTC
CASRRTREVYGYTF
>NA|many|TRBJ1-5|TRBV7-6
TGTGCCAGCAGCTTAGGGGACACTTATAGCAATCAGCCCCAGCATTTT
CASSLGDTYSNQPQHF
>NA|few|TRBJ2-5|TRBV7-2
TGTGCCAGCAGCTTACTGACGGAAGAGACCCAGTACTTC
CASSLLTEETQYF
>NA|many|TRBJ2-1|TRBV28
TGTGCCAGCAGTCTGGGACATAGCTCCTACAATGAGCAGTTCTTC
CASSLGHSSYNEQFF
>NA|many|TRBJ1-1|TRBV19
TGTGCCAGTAGTATACGGAACGCTGAAGCTTTCTTT
CASSIRNAEAFF
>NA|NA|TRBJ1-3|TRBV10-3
TGTGCCATCAGTGAGAACATCTCTGGAAACACCATATATTTT
CAISENISGNTIYF
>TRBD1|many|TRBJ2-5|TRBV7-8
TGTGCCAGCAGCTCTATTGCAAAGGGACAGCAAGGGACCCAGTACTTC
CASSSIAKGQQGTQYF
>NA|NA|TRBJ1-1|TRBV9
TGTGCCAGCAGCGCGTTGCAGGGACTTTGGACTGAAGCTTTCTTT
CASSALQGLWTEAFF
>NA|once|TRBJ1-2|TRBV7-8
TGTGCCAGCAGCAAACGGGCAGGGACCGATGGCTACACCTTC
CASSKRAGTDGYTF
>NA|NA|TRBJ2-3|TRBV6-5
TGTGCCAGCAGTTACTTGGGACCCCCTAGCACAGATACGCAGTATTTT
CASSYLGPPSTDTQYF
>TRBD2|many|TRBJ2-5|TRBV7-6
TGTGCCAGCAGCTTGCTAGCGGAACAAGAGACCCAGTACTTC
CASSLLAEQETQYF
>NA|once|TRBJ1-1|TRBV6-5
TGTGCCAGCAGTTACTCCCCGACTGTGAACACTGAAGCTTTCTTT
CASSYSPTVNTEAFF
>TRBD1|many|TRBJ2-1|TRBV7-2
TGTGCCAGCAGCTTCTGGACAGGGGTGTACAATGAGCAGTTCTTC
CASSFWTGVYNEQFF
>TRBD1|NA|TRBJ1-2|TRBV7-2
TGTGCCAGCAGCCCCCGGACAGGGCCCTATGGCTACACCTTC
CASSPRTGPYGYTF
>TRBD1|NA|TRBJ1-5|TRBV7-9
TGTGCCAGCAGCCGGGACAGGGGTCCCAATCAGCCCCAGCATTTT
CASSRDRGPNQPQHF
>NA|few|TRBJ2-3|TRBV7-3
TGTGCCAGCAGCTTACAGGGGGGGATCGCAGATACGCAGTATTTT
CASSLQGGIADTQYF
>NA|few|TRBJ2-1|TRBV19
TGTGCCAGTAGTATAGGCCCACGGGGCAATGAGCAGTTCTTC
CASSIGPRGNEQFF
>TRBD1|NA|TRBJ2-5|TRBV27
TGTGCCAGCAGTTTCCTGGACAGGTTAGAGACCCAGTACTTC
CASSFLDRLETQYF
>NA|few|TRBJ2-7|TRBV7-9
TGTGCCAGCAGCCCCGCGTACCCCTACGAGCAGTACTTC
CASSPAYPYEQYF
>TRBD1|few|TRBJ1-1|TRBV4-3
TGCGCCAGCAGCGTCGACAGGGGTGATGCTGAAGCTTTCTTT
CASSVDRGDAEAFF
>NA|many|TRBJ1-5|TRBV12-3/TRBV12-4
TGTGCCAGCAGAGACAGTTATAGCAATCAGCCCCAGCATTTT
CASRDSYSNQPQHF
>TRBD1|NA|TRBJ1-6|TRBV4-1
TGCGCCAGCAGCCTACCGGGACAGTCAAATTCACCCCTCCACTTT
CASSLPGQSNSPLHF
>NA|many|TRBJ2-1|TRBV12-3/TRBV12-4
TGTGCCAGCAGTTGGGGTAGCGGTACCTACAATGAGCAGTTCTTC
CASSWGSGTYNEQFF
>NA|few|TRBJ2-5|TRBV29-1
TGCAGCTATGGGACCCAGTACTTC
CSYGTQYF
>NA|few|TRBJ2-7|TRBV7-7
TGTGCTAGCAGCTTCGGGACGGGAAGCACCTACGAGCAGTACTTC
CASSFGTGSTYEQYF
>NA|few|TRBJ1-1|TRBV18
TGTGCCAGCTCACCACCGTCAGACATGAACACTGAAGCTTTCTTT
CASSPPSDMNTEAFF
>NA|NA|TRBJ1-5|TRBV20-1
TGCAGTGCTAGACGGACGATTAGCAATCAGCCCCAGCATTTT
CSARRTISNQPQHF
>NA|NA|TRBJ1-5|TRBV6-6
TGTGCCAGCAGCGTGGGAGGAAAGAATCAGCCCCAGCATTTT
CASSVGGKNQPQHF
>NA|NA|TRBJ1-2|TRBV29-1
TGCAGCGCCCTGGTGGGGGGCCATGGCTACACCTTC
CSALVGGHGYTF
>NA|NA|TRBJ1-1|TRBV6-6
TGTGCCAGCACAAACCTCAGGGTGATGAACACTGAAGCTTTCTTT
CASTNLRVMNTEAFF
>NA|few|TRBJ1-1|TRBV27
TGTGCCAGCAGTTTATCTCCGTTGGGAACCACTGAAGCTTTCTTT
CASSLSPLGTTEAFF
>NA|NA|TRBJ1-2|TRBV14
TGTGCCAGCAGCCCCGGGAGTGGCTACACCTTC
CASSPGSGYTF
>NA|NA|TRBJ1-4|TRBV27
TGTGCCAGCAGCACCCCCTCGGGCAGAGGGGAACTGTTTTTT
CASSTPSGRGELFF
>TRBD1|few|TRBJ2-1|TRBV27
TGTGCCAGCAGCGGAATTATGGGACAGAACAATGAGCAGTTCTTC
CASSGIMGQNNEQFF
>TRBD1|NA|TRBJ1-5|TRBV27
TGTGCCAGCAGCCCGGGACAGTCCGAGCCCCAGCATTTT
CASSPGQSEPQHF
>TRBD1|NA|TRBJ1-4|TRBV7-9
TGTGCCAGCAGCTACTCGGACAGGGCAACTAATGAAAAACTGTTTTTT
CASSYSDRATNEKLFF
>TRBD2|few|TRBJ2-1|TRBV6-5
TGTGCCAGCAGTTACCTTAGCGGGGGGGGAGATGAGCAGTTCTTC
CASSYLSGGGDEQFF
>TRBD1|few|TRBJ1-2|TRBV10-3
TGTGCCATCAGTGAGTCGAAAGGGACAGGGGACTATGGCTACACCTTC
CAISESKGTGDYGYTF
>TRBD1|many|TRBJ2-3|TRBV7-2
TGTGCCAGCAGCTTAGTTGGTCGGGGGACAGGGGGGACAGATACGCAGTATTTT
CASSLVGRGTGGTDTQYF
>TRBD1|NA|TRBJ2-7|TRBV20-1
TGCAGTGCCCGGACAGGGGGTATTGCCTACGAGCAGTACTTC
CSARTGGIAYEQYF
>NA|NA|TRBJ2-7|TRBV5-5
TGTGCCAGCAGCTTGGGTAGCTTCCCCTACGAGCAGTACTTC
CASSLGSFPYEQYF
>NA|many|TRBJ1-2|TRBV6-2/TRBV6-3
TGTGCCAGCAGCCGGGCCAGCCTCTATGGCTACACCTTC
CASSRASLYGYTF
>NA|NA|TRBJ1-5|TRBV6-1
TGTGCCAGCAGTTCCCCTAAGGGGACACACTCAGATCAGCCCCAGCATTTT
CASSSPKGTHSDQPQHF
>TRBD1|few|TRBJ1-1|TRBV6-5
TGTGCCAGCAGTTACGGGCCAGGGGGTGAAGCTTTCTTT
CASSYGPGGEAFF
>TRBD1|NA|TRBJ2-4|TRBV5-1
TGCGCCAGCAGCGCGGGACAGGGGGAAAACATTCAGTACTTC
CASSAGQGENIQYF